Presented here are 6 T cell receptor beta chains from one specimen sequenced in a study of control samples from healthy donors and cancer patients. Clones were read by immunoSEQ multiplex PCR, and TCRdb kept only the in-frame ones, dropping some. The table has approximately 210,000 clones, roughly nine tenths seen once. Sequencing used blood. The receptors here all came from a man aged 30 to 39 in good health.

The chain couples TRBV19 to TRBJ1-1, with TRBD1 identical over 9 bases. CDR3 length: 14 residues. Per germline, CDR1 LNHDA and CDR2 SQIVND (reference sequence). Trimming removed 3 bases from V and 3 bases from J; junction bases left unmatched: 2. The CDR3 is CASSIGDRDTEAFF. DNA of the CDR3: TGTGCCAGTAGTATCGGGGACAGGGACACTGAAGCTTTCTTT.

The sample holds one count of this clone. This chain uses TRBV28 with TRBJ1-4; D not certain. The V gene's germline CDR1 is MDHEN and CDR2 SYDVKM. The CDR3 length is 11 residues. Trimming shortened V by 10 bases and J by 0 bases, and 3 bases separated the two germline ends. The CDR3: CATATNEKLFF. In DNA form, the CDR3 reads TGTGCCACCGCAACTAATGAAAAACTGTTTTTT.

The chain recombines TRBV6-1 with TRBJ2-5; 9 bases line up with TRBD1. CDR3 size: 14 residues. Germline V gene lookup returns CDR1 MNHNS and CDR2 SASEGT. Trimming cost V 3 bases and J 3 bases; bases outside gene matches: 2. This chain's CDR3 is CASSEGQGKETQYF. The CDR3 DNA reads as TGTGCCAGCAGTGAGGGACAGGGAAAAGAGACCCAGTACTTC.

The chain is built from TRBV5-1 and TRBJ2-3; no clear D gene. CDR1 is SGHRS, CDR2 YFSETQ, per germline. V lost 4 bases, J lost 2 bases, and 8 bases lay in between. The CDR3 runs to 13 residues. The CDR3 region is CASSQLLTDTQYF. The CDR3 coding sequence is TGCGCCAGCAGCCAGCTCCTCACAGATACGCAGTATTTT.

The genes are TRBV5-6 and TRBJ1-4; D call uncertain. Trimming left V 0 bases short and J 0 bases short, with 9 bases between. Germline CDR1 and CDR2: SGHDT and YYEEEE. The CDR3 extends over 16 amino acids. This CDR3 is CASSLGGSSTNEKLFF. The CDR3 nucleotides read TGTGCCAGCAGCTTGGGTGGCAGTTCAACTAATGAAAAACTGTTTTTT.

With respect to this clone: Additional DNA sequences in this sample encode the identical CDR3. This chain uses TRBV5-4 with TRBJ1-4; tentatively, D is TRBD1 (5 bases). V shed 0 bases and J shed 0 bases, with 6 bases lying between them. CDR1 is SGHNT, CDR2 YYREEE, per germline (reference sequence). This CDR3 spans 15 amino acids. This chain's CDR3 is CASSLGGATNEKLFF. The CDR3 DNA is TGTGCCAGCAGCTTGGGGGGGGCAACTAATGAAAAACTGTTTTTT.